The 27 T cell receptor beta chains reported below all come from one sample, sequenced in a study of graft-versus-host responses after intestinal transplantation. Using immunoSEQ multiplex PCR, the repertoire was profiled, and TCRdb retains in-frame clones only, with some absent. In the table there are under 80,000 clones, over 80% of which are singletons. The specimen was PBMCs, collected 98 days after intestinal transplantation. Receptor source: a human patient who received an intestinal transplant, so some T cells may come from the graft donor.

To note about this clone: Other DNA sequences in this sample translate to the same CDR3. The chain links TRBV18 to TRBJ2-5; no clear D gene. Germline CDR1 and CDR2: KGHSH and LQKENI. This CDR3 spans 12 amino acids. The V end was cut by 3 bases, the J end by 2 bases, with 4 bases between. Here the CDR3 reads CASSPLQETQYF. CDR3 nucleotides: TGTGCCAGCTCACCGCTACAAGAGACCCAGTACTTC.

The J gene is TRBJ2-5, the V gene TRBV5-1, with unresolved D. The CDR3 has 12 amino acids. Germline CDR1 is SGHRS and CDR2 is YFSETQ. Trimming left V 5 bases short and J 7 bases short, with 12 bases between. The CDR3 region has the DNA TGCGCCAGCAGTGTGGGGATCGGGACCCAGTACTTC. Translated, it gives CASSVGIGTQYF.

V and J are TRBV4-1 and TRBJ2-7, with a possible D match to TRBD2 (7 bases). The CDR3 covers 15 residues. The V and J ends lost 0 bases and 3 bases respectively, with 12 bases between them. In germline, CDR1 is MGHRA, CDR2 YSYEKL. CDR3 DNA sequence: TGCGCCAGCAGCCAAGAAGGCGGGGGCGACTACGAGCAGTACTTC. Protein product: CASSQEGGGDYEQYF.

The rearrangement uses TRBV6-1 and TRBJ2-7; D gene uncertain. The germline CDR1 and CDR2 sequences are MNHNS and SASEGT. The CDR3 contains 12 residues. The germline V and J ends were trimmed by 8 bases and 0 bases, with 8 bases remaining between them. The CDR3: CASRTTSYEQYF. CDR3 in DNA: TGTGCCAGCCGGACCACCTCCTACGAGCAGTACTTC.

For this clone: This sample also contains other DNA sequences that code for the same CDR3. The CDR3 DNA reads TGCGCCAGCAGCTTGGGAAGGGAGGGAGATACGCAGTATTTT. Translating it yields CASSLGREGDTQYF. V and J are TRBV5-1 and TRBJ2-3; TRBD2 aligns across 7 bases. Trimming took 0 bases from V and 5 from J; bases not matched to a gene: 3. The CDR3 extends over 14 amino acids. Germline V gene data show CDR1 as SGHRS and CDR2 as YFSETQ.

The chain carries TRBV30 and TRBJ2-7, with D perhaps TRBD2 (5 bases). The CDR3 is 13 amino acids. Germline V lookup: CDR1 GTSNPN, CDR2 SVGIG (reference sequence). Trimming left V 1 base short and J 0 bases short, with 7 bases between. The CDR3 coding sequence is TGTGCCTGGAGTGCCCTAGCCTCCTACGAGCAGTACTTC. This gives the protein CAWSALASYEQYF.

The V call is TRBV6-5, the J call TRBJ1-5, with D hard to call. V lost 5 bases, J lost 1 base, and 9 bases lay in between. Germline-derived CDR1 and CDR2 are MNHEY and SVGAGI. There are 14 residues in the CDR3. Here the CDR3 DNA reads TGTGCCAGCAGTGAAGTCAGGAGCAATCAGCCCCAGCATTTT. Its translation is CASSEVRSNQPQHF.

V gene TRBV28 combines with J gene TRBJ2-7; 12 bases agree with TRBD1. There are 16 residues in the CDR3. With V trimmed by 2 bases and J by 3 bases, 5 bases remained unmatched. CDR1 is MDHEN, CDR2 SYDVKM, per germline. The CDR3 loop reads CASSLRGTGGVYEQYF. In DNA, the CDR3 is TGTGCCAGCAGTTTAAGGGGGACAGGGGGCGTCTACGAGCAGTACTTC.

V is TRBV21-1 and J is TRBJ1-5; the table's D call of TRBD1 was not tested on the DNA. TRBV21-1 is noted as a pseudogene. The length of the CDR3 is 14 residues. The CDR3: CASSKAQGNQPQHF. CDR3 sequence (DNA): TGTGCCAGCAGCAAAGCGCAGGGCAATCAGCCCCAGCATTTT.

This chain links TRBV28 with TRBJ2-7; either TRBD1 or TRBD2 may fit D (6 bases each). Germline V gives CDR1 MDHEN, CDR2 SYDVKM. The germline V and J ends were trimmed by 2 bases and 3 bases, with 23 bases remaining between them. The CDR3 contains 18 residues. CDR3 region: CASSLELEVRGVGYEQYF. The CDR3 region has the DNA TGTGCCAGCAGTTTAGAGCTGGAAGTAAGGGGGGTTGGCTACGAGCAGTACTTC. Full variable domain (outside the CDR3, taken from reference TRBV28 and TRBJ2-7): DVKVTQSSRYLVKRTGEKVFLECVQDMDHENMFWYRQDPGLGLRLIYFSYDVKMKEKGDIPEGYSVSREKKERFSLILESASTNQTSMYLCASSLELEVRGVGYEQYFGPGTRLTVT.

The V gene is TRBV18, the J gene TRBJ1-1, with D hard to call. V lost 2 bases and J lost 11, with 18 bases in between. This CDR3 spans 14 amino acids. The germline V gene has CDR1 KGHSH and CDR2 LQKENI. The CDR3 nucleotides are TGTGCCAGCTCACCAGAAGGAGGTAAATTGCATGCTTTCTTT. Translating gives CASSPEGGKLHAFF.

The gene calls are TRBV5-6 and TRBJ2-7; possible D gene TRBD2, 6 bases. The CDR3 length is 14 residues. V gave up 4 bases and J gave up 0 bases, with 11 bases separating them. Germline CDR1 reads SGHDT; CDR2 reads YYEEEE. The CDR3 is CASSNRDSSYEQYF. The CDR3, as DNA: TGTGCCAGCAGCAACCGGGACTCCTCCTACGAGCAGTACTTC. The complete variable domain, with remaining parts taken from reference TRBV5-6 and TRBJ2-7, reads DAGVTQSPTHLIKTRGQQVTLRCSPKSGHDTVSWYQQALGQGPQFIFQYYEEEERQRGNFPDRFSGHQFPNYSSELNVNALLLGDSALYLCASSNRDSSYEQYFGPGTRLTVT.

This clone was detected a few times. The chain has TRBV6-5 and TRBJ2-7; D is possibly TRBD2 (6 bases). Trimming took 0 bases from V and 1 from J, leaving 10 bases between them. Germline CDR1 and CDR2: MNHEY and SVGAGI. The CDR3 sequence is 15 residues long. The CDR3 region is CASSYSSGVSYEQYF. The CDR3, as DNA: TGTGCCAGCAGTTACTCTTCGGGAGTGTCCTACGAGCAGTACTTC.

This chain connects TRBV11-2 to TRBJ2-1; 7 bases line up with TRBD2. Germline CDR1 SGHAT, CDR2 FQNNGV. The CDR3 is 15 residues long. V dropped 4 bases and J dropped 7; count of bases not matched to a gene: 10. The CDR3 loop is CASSSPSGRRNEQFF. As DNA, the CDR3 is TGTGCCAGCAGCTCCCCTAGCGGCAGAAGGAATGAGCAGTTCTTC.

The J gene is TRBJ1-2, the V gene TRBV4-3, with D perhaps TRBD1 (5 bases). V was shortened by 3 bases and J by 1 base, with 21 bases between the two germline ends. This CDR3 comprises 18 residues. Germline V CDR1 and CDR2: LGHNA, YSLEER. The CDR3 DNA follows: TGCGCCAGCAGCCACGTAAAGGGTGCAGGGTCCCTTAACTATGGCTACACCTTC. It translates to CASSHVKGAGSLNYGYTF.

V is TRBV4-1 and J is TRBJ2-1; no clear D gene. Germline-derived CDR1 and CDR2 are MGHRA and YSYEKL. Trimming cost V 1 base and J 9 bases, with 7 bases left between them. There are 12 residues in the CDR3. The CDR3 spells CASSQVGFEQFF. CDR3 sequence (DNA): TGCGCCAGCAGCCAAGTCGGATTTGAGCAGTTCTTC.

The chain joins TRBV28 to TRBJ1-5; D is unclear. The CDR3 is 14 amino acids. V was trimmed by 4 bases and J by 3 bases, leaving 10 bases between them. Germline V gene data show CDR1 as MDHEN and CDR2 as SYDVKM. CDR3 region: CASSSTALNQPQHF. CDR3 bases: TGTGCCAGCAGTTCTACAGCTCTCAATCAGCCCCAGCATTTT. The variable domain in full, with the rest retrieved from reference TRBV28 and TRBJ1-5, is DVKVTQSSRYLVKRTGEKVFLECVQDMDHENMFWYRQDPGLGLRLIYFSYDVKMKEKGDIPEGYSVSREKKERFSLILESASTNQTSMYLCASSSTALNQPQHFGDGTRLSIL.

This chain uses TRBV7-3 with TRBJ2-1, with D perhaps TRBD1 (6 bases). There are 15 residues in the CDR3. CDR1 and CDR2 (germline): SGHTA, FQGTGA. Trimming left V 5 bases short and J 2 bases short, with 13 bases between. The CDR3 reads CASSQIRQAYNEQFF. CDR3 nucleotide sequence: TGTGCCAGCAGCCAAATCCGACAGGCCTACAATGAGCAGTTCTTC.

This clone was found once. The chain recombines TRBV9 with TRBJ2-5; D may be TRBD1 or TRBD2 (5 bases each). The CDR3 has 15 residues. The germline gives CDR1 SGDLS, CDR2 YYNGEE. The V gene lost 0 bases and the J gene lost 5 bases, with 14 bases spanning the gap. Written as DNA, the CDR3 is TGTGCCAGCAGCGTAGGTTTAGTGGGGGATGAGACCCAGTACTTC. It is translated as CASSVGLVGDETQYF.

The chain combines TRBV28 with TRBJ2-7, with 13 bases identical to TRBD2. The CDR3 loop spans 15 amino acids. The germline V gene has CDR1 MDHEN and CDR2 SYDVKM. The V and J ends lost 3 bases and 3 bases, in that order; junction bases with no gene match: 2. The CDR3 here is CASSFGLAGDYEQYF. The CDR3 DNA reads TGTGCCAGCAGTTTCGGACTAGCGGGAGACTACGAGCAGTACTTC.

This chain uses TRBV11-2 with TRBJ2-4; 10 nucleotides line up with TRBD1. Unmatched junction bases numbered 12, after V lost 4 bases and J lost 6 bases. Germline-derived CDR1 and CDR2 are SGHAT and FQNNGV. The CDR3 extends over 17 amino acids. Here the CDR3 DNA reads TGTGCCAGCAGCTCGATCCTGAGGACAGGGGGGCGAAACATTCAGTACTTC. This encodes CASSSILRTGGRNIQYF.

This chain links TRBV11-2 with TRBJ1-2; D uncertain. Germline assignment: CDR1 SGHAT and CDR2 FQNNGV. The V end was cut by 7 bases, the J end by 5 bases, with 11 bases between. The CDR3 sequence is 12 residues long. CDR3 loop: CASTDAGYGYTF. In nucleotides, the CDR3 is TGTGCCAGCACGGATGCCGGGTATGGCTACACCTTC.

The rearrangement joins TRBV7-9 to TRBJ1-6; perhaps TRBD1 as D (6 bases). This CDR3 has 16 amino acids. Germline CDR1 and CDR2: SEHNR and FQNEAQ (reference sequence). V was pared by 1 base and J by 13 bases, with 20 bases between. The CDR3 protein is CASSLVRPQGLLPLHF. In DNA form, the CDR3 reads TGTGCCAGCAGCTTAGTCAGGCCACAGGGATTGCTCCCCCTCCACTTT.

The chain's CDR3 is CSVSRRQVGGAFF. CDR3 in DNA: TGCAGCGTCTCCCGGAGGCAGGTCGGAGGTGCTTTCTTT. The chain is built from TRBV29-1 and TRBJ1-1; D uncertain. The germline CDR1 and CDR2 sequences are SQVTM and ANQGSEA. The V end was cut by 6 bases, the J end by 11 bases, with 22 bases between. CDR3 length equals 13 residues.

CDR3 sequence reads: CASSRDRVPYEQYF. As DNA, the CDR3 is TGTGCCAGCAGCAGGGACAGGGTCCCCTACGAGCAGTACTTC. The V call is TRBV6-5, the J call TRBJ2-7; the match to TRBD1 covers 9 bases. Germline values: CDR1 MNHEY, CDR2 SVGAGI. The CDR3 extends over 14 amino acids. The ends lost 6 bases at V and 2 bases at J; junction bases unmatched: 5.

This clone has just a few counts. The chain employs TRBV10-3 and TRBJ2-7, with 13 bases fitting TRBD2. The CDR3 is made up of 17 amino acids. V was clipped by 2 bases and J by 3 bases; unmatched bases: 7. The germline CDR1 and CDR2 sequences are ENHRY and SYGVKD. CDR3 amino acids: CAISEGKLAGGGYEQYF. DNA of the CDR3: TGTGCCATCAGTGAGGGGAAACTAGCGGGAGGGGGCTACGAGCAGTACTTC.

The CDR3 is CASSLATGLGDTQYF. The CDR3 DNA sequence: TGTGCCAGCAGCTTAGCGACCGGGCTGGGGGATACGCAGTATTTT. This chain uses TRBV7-9 with TRBJ2-3; D uncertain. V was pared by 0 bases and J by 6 bases, with 13 bases between. The CDR3 runs 15 residues. Germline CDR1 reads SEHNR; CDR2 reads FQNEAQ (reference sequence).